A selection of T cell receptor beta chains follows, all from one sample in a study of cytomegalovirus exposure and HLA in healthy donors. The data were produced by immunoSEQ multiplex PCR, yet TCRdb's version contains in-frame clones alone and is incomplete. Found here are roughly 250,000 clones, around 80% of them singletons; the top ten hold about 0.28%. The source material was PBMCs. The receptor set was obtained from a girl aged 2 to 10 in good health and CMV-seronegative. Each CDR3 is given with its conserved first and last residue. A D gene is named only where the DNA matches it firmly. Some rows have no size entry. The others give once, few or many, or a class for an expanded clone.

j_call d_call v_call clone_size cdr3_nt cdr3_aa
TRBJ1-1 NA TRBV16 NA TGTGCCAGCAGCCCTTTGGTCGGGATGAACACTGAAGCTTTCTTT CASSPLVGMNTEAFF
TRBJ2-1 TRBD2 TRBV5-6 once TGTGCCAGCAGCCCAGGGACTAGCGGGGGGGGGCCGCAGTTCTTC CASSPGTSGGGPQFF
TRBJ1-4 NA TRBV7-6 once TGTGCCAGCAGCTTAGCCAGGGGATTTGGGACTAATGAAAAACTGTTTTTT CASSLARGFGTNEKLFF
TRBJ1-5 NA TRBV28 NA TGTGCCAGCAGTTCCGCGGTTAGACAGAAGGGCGATCAGCCCCAGCATTTT CASSSAVRQKGDQPQHF
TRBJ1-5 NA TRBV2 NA TGTGCCAGCAGTGTGGGATCACCGGGCGGGGGGCCGCCCCAGCATTTT CASSVGSPGGGPPQHF
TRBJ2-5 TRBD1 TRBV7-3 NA TGTGCCAGCAGTTCCCCGGGACAGGGTTTGAGAATGGAGACCCAGTACTTC CASSSPGQGLRMETQYF
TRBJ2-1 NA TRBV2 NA TGTGCCAGCAGTGACCCCGGGATCAAATTTGACAATGAGCAGTTCTTC CASSDPGIKFDNEQFF
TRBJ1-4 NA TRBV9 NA TGTGCCAGCAGCCCCAGGACTCCTCCTAATGAAAAACTGTTTTTT CASSPRTPPNEKLFF
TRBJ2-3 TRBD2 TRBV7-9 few TGTGCCAGCAGCTTAAGACCTAGCGGGGCTACAGATACGCAGTATTTT CASSLRPSGATDTQYF
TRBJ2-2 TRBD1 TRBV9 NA TGTGCCAGCAGTATTGGACAGGGGGCCCCCGGGGAGCTGTTTTTT CASSIGQGAPGELFF
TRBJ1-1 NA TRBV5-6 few TGTGCCAGCAGCTTCCGGGGGGCCACAAACACTGAAGCTTTCTTT CASSFRGATNTEAFF
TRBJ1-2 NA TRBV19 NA TGTGCCAGTATTGAGGTAACCTATGGCTACACCTTC CASIEVTYGYTF
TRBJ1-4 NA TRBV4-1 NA TGCGCCAGCAGCTCAGGGAGGGGTAATGAAAAACTGTTTTTT CASSSGRGNEKLFF
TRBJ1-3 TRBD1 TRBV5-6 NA TGTGCCAGCGAACAGGGGGCGGCTGGAAACACCATATATTTT CASEQGAAGNTIYF
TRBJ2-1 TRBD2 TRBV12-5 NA TGTGCTAGTGGACTAGCGGGTACCTACAATGAGCAGTTCTTC CASGLAGTYNEQFF
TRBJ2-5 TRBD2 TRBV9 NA TGTGCCAGCGCCGGGAGGGCGGGAAAGACCCAGTACTTC CASAGRAGKTQYF
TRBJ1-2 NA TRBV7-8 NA TGTGCCAGCAGCTCTAGAAGAGTTAACTATGGCTACACCTTC CASSSRRVNYGYTF
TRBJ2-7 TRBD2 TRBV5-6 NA TGTGCCAGCAGCTCGGGACTAGCATCCTACGAGCAGTACTTC CASSSGLASYEQYF
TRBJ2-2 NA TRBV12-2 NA TGTGCAAGTCGCTTAGGGGGACAGGGGGGTAACACCGGGGAGCTGTTTTTT CASRLGGQGGNTGELFF
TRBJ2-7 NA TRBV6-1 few TGTGCCAGCAGTGAGCATCTACTAGGTAATATGGGATCCTACGAGCAGTACTTC CASSEHLLGNMGSYEQYF
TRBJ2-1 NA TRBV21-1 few TGTGCCAGCAGCATAAAGAAGAAAAAGGGGGCCCGCGGTCTGGGTGAGCAGTTCTTC CASSIKKKKGARGLGEQFF
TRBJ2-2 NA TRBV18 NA TGTGCCAGCTCACCATATCGGCAGGGAAACACCGGGGAGCTGTTTTTT CASSPYRQGNTGELFF
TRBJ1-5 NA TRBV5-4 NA TGTGCCAGCAGCTTGCGGGCAAAGACAGGTTATCCACAGCCCCAGCATTTT CASSLRAKTGYPQPQHF
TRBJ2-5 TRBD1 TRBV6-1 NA TGTGCCAGCAGTGAGGGGACAGGGGGCGCGGGAGAGACCCAGTACTTC CASSEGTGGAGETQYF
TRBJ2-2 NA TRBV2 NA TGTGCCAGCATACAGGGTTTGACCGGGGAGCTGTTTTTT CASIQGLTGELFF
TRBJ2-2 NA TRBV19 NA TGTGCCACCAGCCTCGGGACACCGAACACCGGGGAGCTGTTTTTT CATSLGTPNTGELFF
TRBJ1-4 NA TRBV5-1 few TGCGCCAGCAGTTACTCGGGGGCAACTAATGAAAAACTGTTTTTT CASSYSGATNEKLFF
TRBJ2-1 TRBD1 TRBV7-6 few TGTGCCAGCAGTCCGGGACAGTACAATGAGCAGTTCTTC CASSPGQYNEQFF
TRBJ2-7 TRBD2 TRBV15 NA TGTGCCACCCCTGGCGGGGGATACTACTACGAGCAGTACTTC CATPGGGYYYEQYF
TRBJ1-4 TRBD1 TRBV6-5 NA TGTGCCAGCAGGCCCGGGACAGGGAGGGGTGAAAAACTGTTTTTT CASRPGTGRGEKLFF
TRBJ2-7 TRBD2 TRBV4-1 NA TGCGCCAGCAGCCAATCCGCGACTAGCGGGGGGTCCTACGAGCAGTACTTC CASSQSATSGGSYEQYF
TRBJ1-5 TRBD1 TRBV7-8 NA TGTGCCAGCAGCTTACTCCAGGGGGATAGCAATCAGCCCCAGCATTTT CASSLLQGDSNQPQHF
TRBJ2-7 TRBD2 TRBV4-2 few TGTGCCAGCAGCCAAGGGCAGCGGGAGAGGGACGAGCAGTACTTC CASSQGQRERDEQYF
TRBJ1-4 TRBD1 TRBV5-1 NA TGCGCCAGCAGCTTGTGGGGGACAGTAATGGGCGAAAAACTGTTTTTT CASSLWGTVMGEKLFF
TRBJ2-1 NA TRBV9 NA TGTGCCAGCAGCTCAAACAGGGCACAAAACAATGAGCAGTTCTTC CASSSNRAQNNEQFF
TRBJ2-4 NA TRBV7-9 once TGTGCCAGCAGCAAAGAGGGGGGGCGTCCCAAAAACATTCAGTACTTC CASSKEGGRPKNIQYF
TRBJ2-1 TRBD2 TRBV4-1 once TGCGCCAGCAGCCAGATTAGCGGGAGTCGGTATGAGCAGTTCTTC CASSQISGSRYEQFF
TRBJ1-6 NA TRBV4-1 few TGCGCCAGCAGCCAAGACACGTTTGGGGGGGCTGATTCACCCCTCCACTTT CASSQDTFGGADSPLHF
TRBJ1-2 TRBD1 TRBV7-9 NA TGTGCCAGCAGCACACAGGACAGGGGGAAATCTAACTATGGCTACACCTTC CASSTQDRGKSNYGYTF